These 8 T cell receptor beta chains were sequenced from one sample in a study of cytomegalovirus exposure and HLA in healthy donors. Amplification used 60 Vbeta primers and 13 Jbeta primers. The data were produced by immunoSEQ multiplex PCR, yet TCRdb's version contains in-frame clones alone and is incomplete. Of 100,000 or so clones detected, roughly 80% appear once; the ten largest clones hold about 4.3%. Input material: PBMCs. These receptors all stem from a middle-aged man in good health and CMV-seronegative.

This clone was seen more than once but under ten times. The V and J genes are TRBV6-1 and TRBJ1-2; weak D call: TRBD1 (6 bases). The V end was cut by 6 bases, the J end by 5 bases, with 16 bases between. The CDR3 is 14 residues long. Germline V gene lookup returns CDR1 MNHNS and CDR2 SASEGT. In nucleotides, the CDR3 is TGTGCCAGCAGAGAGGGACAAGCAGTTTATGGCTACACCTTC. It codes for CASREGQAVYGYTF.

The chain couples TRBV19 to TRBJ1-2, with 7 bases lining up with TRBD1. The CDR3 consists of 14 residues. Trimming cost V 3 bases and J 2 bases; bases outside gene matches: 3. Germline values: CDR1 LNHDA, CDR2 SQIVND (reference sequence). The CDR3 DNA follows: TGTGCCAGTAGTATCGGGACAGCCAACTATGGCTACACCTTC. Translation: CASSIGTANYGYTF.

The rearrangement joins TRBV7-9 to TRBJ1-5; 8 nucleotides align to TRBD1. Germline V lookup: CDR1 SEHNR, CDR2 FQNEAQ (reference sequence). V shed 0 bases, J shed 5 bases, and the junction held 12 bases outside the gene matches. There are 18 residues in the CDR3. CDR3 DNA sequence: TGTGCCAGCAGCTTAGCCATTCACCTGGACAGGGATGATCAGCCCCAGCATTTT. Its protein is CASSLAIHLDRDDQPQHF.

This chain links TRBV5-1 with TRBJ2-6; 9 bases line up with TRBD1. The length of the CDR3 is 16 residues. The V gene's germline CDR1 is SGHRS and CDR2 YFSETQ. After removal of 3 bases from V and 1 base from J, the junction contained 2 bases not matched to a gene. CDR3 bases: TGCGCCAGCAGCTCAGACAGGGGGTCTGGGGCCAACGTCCTGACTTTC. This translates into CASSSDRGSGANVLTF.

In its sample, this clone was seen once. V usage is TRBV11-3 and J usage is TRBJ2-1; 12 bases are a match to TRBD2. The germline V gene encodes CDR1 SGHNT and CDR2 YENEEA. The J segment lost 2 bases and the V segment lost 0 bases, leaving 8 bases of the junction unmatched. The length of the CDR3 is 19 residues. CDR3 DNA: TGTGCCAGCAGCTTAGACGCCAGAGGACTAGCGGGACCCTACAATGAGCAGTTCTTC. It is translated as CASSLDARGLAGPYNEQFF.

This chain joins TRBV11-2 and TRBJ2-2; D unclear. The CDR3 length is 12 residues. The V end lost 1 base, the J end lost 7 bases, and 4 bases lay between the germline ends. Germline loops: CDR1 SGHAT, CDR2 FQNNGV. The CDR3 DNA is TGTGCCAGCAGCTTAGGGCTCGGGGAGCTGTTTTTT. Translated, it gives CASSLGLGELFF.

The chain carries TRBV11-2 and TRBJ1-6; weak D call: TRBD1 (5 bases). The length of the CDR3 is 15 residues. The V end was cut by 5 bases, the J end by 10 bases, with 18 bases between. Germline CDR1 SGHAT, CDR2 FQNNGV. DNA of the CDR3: TGTGCCAGCAGCCCCTATGGGGGAGCGGGGTCACCCCTCCACTTT. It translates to CASSPYGGAGSPLHF. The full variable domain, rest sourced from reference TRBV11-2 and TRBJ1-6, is EAGVAQSPRYKIIEKRQSVAFWCNPISGHATLYWYQQILGQGPKLLIQFQNNGVVDDSQLPKDRFSAERLKGVDSTLKIQPAKLEDSAVYLCASSPYGGAGSPLHFGNGTRLTVT.

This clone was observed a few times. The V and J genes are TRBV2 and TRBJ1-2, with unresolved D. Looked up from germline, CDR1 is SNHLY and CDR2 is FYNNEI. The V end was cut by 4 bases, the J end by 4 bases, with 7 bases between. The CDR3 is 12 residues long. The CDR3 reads CASSGRSYGYTF. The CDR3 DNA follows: TGTGCCAGCAGTGGGCGGAGCTATGGCTACACCTTC.